These T cell receptor beta chains were read from a single sample in a study of T cells after yellow fever vaccination. TCRdb reprocessed the 5' RACE reads with MiXCR, giving one entry per CDR3 protein. The sample shows a few hundred thousand distinct CDR3 sequences, roughly an eighth of them seen only once. The sequenced sample was CD4+ T cells sorted from PBMCs, obtained 15 days after the yellow fever booster vaccination. These receptors were collected from a man aged 18 to 29 who received the YFV17D yellow fever vaccine. CDR3s include the opening cysteine and the closing phenylalanine or tryptophan. D genes are given only for firm matches. A clone size is listed for some rows: how often the clone was seen (once, few, many), or a class if it is expanded.

v_gene: TRBV6-2/TRBV6-3; abundance: NA; d_gene: NA; j_gene: TRBJ1-1; CDR3nt: TGTGCCAGCAGTTACTCGAGGGGCTCGGCTTTCTTT; CDR3aa: CASSYSRGSAFF
v_gene: TRBV29-1; abundance: many; d_gene: TRBD1; j_gene: TRBJ1-5; CDR3nt: TGCAGCGGGGGACAGGCCAATCAGCCCCAGCATTTT; CDR3aa: CSGGQANQPQHF
v_gene: TRBV6-2/TRBV6-3; abundance: few; d_gene: TRBD2; j_gene: TRBJ2-3; CDR3nt: TGTGCCAGCAGTAGGACTAGCGGGTTCACAGATACGCAGTATTTT; CDR3aa: CASSRTSGFTDTQYF
v_gene: TRBV7-2; abundance: few; d_gene: NA; j_gene: TRBJ1-4; CDR3nt: TGTGCCAGCAGCTTCCGCCCTGGGAATGAAAAACTGTTTTTT; CDR3aa: CASSFRPGNEKLFF
v_gene: TRBV10-3; abundance: many; d_gene: TRBD1; j_gene: TRBJ2-6; CDR3nt: TGTGCCACTCATCCAACGGGACAGGGGGACTCTGGGGCCAACGTCCTGACTTTC; CDR3aa: CATHPTGQGDSGANVLTF
v_gene: TRBV4-2; abundance: NA; d_gene: TRBD2; j_gene: TRBJ2-1; CDR3nt: TGTGCCAGCAGCCAAGCGGTACGGACTAGCGGGGGACAAAACAATGAGCAGTTCTTC; CDR3aa: CASSQAVRTSGGQNNEQFF
v_gene: TRBV7-2; abundance: NA; d_gene: NA; j_gene: TRBJ2-7; CDR3nt: TGTGCCAGCAGCTTAGCGCTGGGCTACGAGCAGTACTTC; CDR3aa: CASSLALGYEQYF
v_gene: TRBV9; abundance: few; d_gene: NA; j_gene: TRBJ1-5; CDR3nt: TGTGCCAGCAGCGTAGCGGCAATCAATCAGCCCCAGCATTTT; CDR3aa: CASSVAAINQPQHF
v_gene: TRBV29-1; abundance: NA; d_gene: TRBD2; j_gene: TRBJ2-5; CDR3nt: TGCAGCGGAGCGGGGGAGGGAGAGACCCAGTACTTC; CDR3aa: CSGAGEGETQYF
v_gene: TRBV7-9; abundance: NA; d_gene: NA; j_gene: TRBJ2-2; CDR3nt: TGTGCCAGCAGATCTTCAGGGTCCGGGGAGCTGTTTTTT; CDR3aa: CASRSSGSGELFF
v_gene: TRBV5-1; abundance: NA; d_gene: NA; j_gene: TRBJ1-1; CDR3nt: TGCGCCAGCAGACGGGAGGGCACTGAAGCTTTCTTT; CDR3aa: CASRREGTEAFF
v_gene: TRBV5-5; abundance: few; d_gene: TRBD1; j_gene: TRBJ2-2; CDR3nt: TGTGCCAGCAGCGTTTTTGACAGGGACACCGGGGAGCTGTTTTTT; CDR3aa: CASSVFDRDTGELFF
v_gene: TRBV5-8; abundance: NA; d_gene: TRBD2; j_gene: TRBJ2-2; CDR3nt: TGTGCCAGCAGCTATCCGGGACTAGCCTTTTCCACCGGGGAGCTGTTTTTT; CDR3aa: CASSYPGLAFSTGELFF
v_gene: TRBV29-1; abundance: few; d_gene: NA; j_gene: TRBJ1-5; CDR3nt: TGCAGCGAAAACCGGGAGGGACAGCCCCAGCATTTT; CDR3aa: CSENREGQPQHF
v_gene: TRBV6-6; abundance: NA; d_gene: NA; j_gene: TRBJ2-5; CDR3nt: TGTGCCAGCAGTTACGGAACGGGGGGCGGCCAAGAGACCCAGTACTTC; CDR3aa: CASSYGTGGGQETQYF
v_gene: TRBV19; abundance: few; d_gene: TRBD1; j_gene: TRBJ2-7; CDR3nt: TGTGCCAGTAGTATACGCCGGGACAGGGCAATCTACGAGCAGTACTTC; CDR3aa: CASSIRRDRAIYEQYF